A selection of T cell receptor beta chains follows, all from one sample in a study of long-term antiretroviral therapy in people with HIV. Only in-frame clones appear in the TCRdb table, and some are missing; sequencing was by immunoSEQ multiplex PCR. In the table there are about 19,000 clones, 80% of which are singletons. Sequenced here: unsorted PBMCs, sampled 0.2 years after starting antiretroviral therapy. Receptors were obtained from a woman aged 40 to 50 with HIV. The conserved cysteine and the conserved F or W are not part of the CDR3 here. D genes are given only for firm matches. Expanded clones get a size class; other rows say once, few or many, or leave the size out.

V,size,D,J,CDR3
TRBV5-6,.,.,TRBJ2-3,ASSDRPTDTQY
TRBV18,.,.,TRBJ1-1,ASSPGQTTEAF
TRBV5-1,.,.,TRBJ2-1,ASSLGGASEQF
TRBV19,few,TRBD1,TRBJ1-2,ASSISDREKGYT
TRBV4-3,.,.,TRBJ2-7,ASSQDRGYEQY
TRBV5-4,.,.,TRBJ2-5,ATFRSETQY
TRBV4-3,.,.,TRBJ1-2,ASSPGLRGTGYT
TRBV6-1,.,.,TRBJ1-1,ASSYLVGAGEAF
TRBV5-1,few,TRBD2,TRBJ2-6,ASSFYSGRAMSGANVLT
TRBV14,.,TRBD1,TRBJ1-5,ASSLGGTGNQPQH
TRBV5-6,.,TRBD2,TRBJ2-5,ASSSPAGRYQETQY
TRBV19,once,.,TRBJ1-4,ASRESWELF
TRBV5-5,.,.,TRBJ2-7,ASSPYSYEQY
TRBV19,.,.,TRBJ2-7,ASSIQPRQGAYEQY
TRBV7-8,.,.,TRBJ2-5,ASSPPDGGLETQY
TRBV5-4,.,.,TRBJ2-7,ASSLPGAYEQY
TRBV7-9,.,.,TRBJ2-7,ASSPTAYEQY
TRBV10-2,.,TRBD1,TRBJ2-7,ASSEPGQGAEEQY
TRBV5-1,.,.,TRBJ2-7,ASTKTLQGSYEQY
TRBV10-3,.,.,TRBJ1-1,AISGVFGGKAEAF
TRBV19,.,.,TRBJ1-2,ASNMQLDGYGYT
TRBV11-2,.,.,TRBJ1-6,ASSLAENYSPLH
TRBV5-1,.,.,TRBJ1-2,ASSLDPTGPYGYT
TRBV5-6,.,TRBD2,TRBJ2-5,ASSWLAGGEETQY
TRBV7-9,.,TRBD2,TRBJ2-1,ASSLRLAGESEQF
TRBV19,.,.,TRBJ2-5,ASSIDPGLVQETQY
TRBV10-3,few,.,TRBJ2-7,AISVDTYEQY
TRBV6-5,.,.,TRBJ2-1,ASSYSMNRDNEQF
TRBV6-6,.,.,TRBJ1-2,ASIIGAHGYT
TRBV18,few,.,TRBJ2-6,ASSPPTGANVLT
TRBV12-5,few,TRBD1,TRBJ2-7,ASGLGTGYRAYEQY
TRBV30,.,TRBD1,TRBJ1-2,AWRTGTARPYNYGYT
TRBV19,.,.,TRBJ2-2,ASRGVNPGELF